Given below is one TCR beta chain in context. The same CDR3 can be traced to other DNA sequences in this sample. These data come from a study of blood T cell repertoires in COVID-19. Overall study: COVID-19 samples collected from the United States, Italy and Spain covered acute and convalescent phases.

Profiling relied on immunoSEQ multiplex PCR, and the TCRdb table lists in-frame clones only, not all of them. The sample carries approximately 250,000 clones, approximately 84% recorded once. The origin of this receptor is a man aged 45-65 years with acute or convalescent COVID-19. Sequencing input: peripheral blood.

In DNA, the CDR3 is TGCAGTGCACTGTCCTCCTACGAGCAGTACTTC. Translated: CSALSSYEQYF. The rearrangement joins TRBV20-1 to TRBJ2-7; no clear D. The germline V gene encodes CDR1 DFQATT and CDR2 SNEGSKA (reference sequence). Deletions cut 6 bases from V and 0 bases from J, with 6 bases between. This CDR3 is 11 amino acids long.